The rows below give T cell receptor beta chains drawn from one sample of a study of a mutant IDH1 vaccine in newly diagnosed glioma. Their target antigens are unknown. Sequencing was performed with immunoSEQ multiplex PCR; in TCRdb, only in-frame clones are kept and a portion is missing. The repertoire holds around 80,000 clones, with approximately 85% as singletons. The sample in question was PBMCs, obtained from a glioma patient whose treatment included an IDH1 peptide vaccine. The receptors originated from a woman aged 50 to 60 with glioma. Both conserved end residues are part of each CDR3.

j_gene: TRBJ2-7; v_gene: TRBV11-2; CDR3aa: CASSSIKTGPYEQYF
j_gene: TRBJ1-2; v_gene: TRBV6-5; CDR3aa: CASSYLTATDGYTF
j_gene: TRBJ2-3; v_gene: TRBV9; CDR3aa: CASSVEGQGADTQYF
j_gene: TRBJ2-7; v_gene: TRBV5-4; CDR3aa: CASSADRSSYEQYF
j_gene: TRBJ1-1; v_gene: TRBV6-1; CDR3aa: CASSEEKPGKDTEAFF
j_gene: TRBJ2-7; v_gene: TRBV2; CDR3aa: CASSGDRGRTNSYEQYF
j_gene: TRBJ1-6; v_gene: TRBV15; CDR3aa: CATSGSDRTVDSPLHF
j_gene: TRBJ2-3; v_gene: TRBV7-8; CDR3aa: CASSLTSGRADTQYF
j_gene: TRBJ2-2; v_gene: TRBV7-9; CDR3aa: CASSRSRHQNTGELFF
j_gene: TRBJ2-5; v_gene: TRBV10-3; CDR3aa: CAINLQIGETQYF
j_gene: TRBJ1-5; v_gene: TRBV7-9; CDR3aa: CASSSGQPNSNQPQHF
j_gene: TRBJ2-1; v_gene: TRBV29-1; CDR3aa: CSVGASGRGSYNEQFF
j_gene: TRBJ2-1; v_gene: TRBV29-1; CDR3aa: CSVRGQYNEQFF
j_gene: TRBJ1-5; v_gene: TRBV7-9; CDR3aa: CASSSGALFSNQPQHF
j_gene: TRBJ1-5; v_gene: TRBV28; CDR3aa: CASSLLGGHRGPQHF
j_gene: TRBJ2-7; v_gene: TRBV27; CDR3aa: CASSPLEAVAYEQYF
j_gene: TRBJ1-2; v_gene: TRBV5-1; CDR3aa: CASSLSLGYGYTF
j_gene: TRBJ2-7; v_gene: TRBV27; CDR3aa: CASSPWGASSYEQYF
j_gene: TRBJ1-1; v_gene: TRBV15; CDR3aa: CATSRWGRNTEAFF
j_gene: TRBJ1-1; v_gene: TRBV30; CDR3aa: CAWSVVDGMMNTEAFF